These 18 T cell receptor beta chains came from one sample sequenced in a study of cytomegalovirus exposure and HLA in healthy donors. 60 Vbeta and 13 Jbeta primers were used in PCR. Libraries were prepared by immunoSEQ multiplex PCR; TCRdb keeps only in-frame clonotypes and omits some of them. The table shows over 150,000 clones, with roughly nine tenths occurring only once. Sequencing was performed on PBMCs. These receptors originate from a woman aged 25 to 39 in good health and CMV-seronegative.

The rearrangement uses TRBV19 and TRBJ2-2; TRBD2 aligns across 8 bases. CDR3 length: 13 amino acids. CDR1 and CDR2 from the germline V gene are LNHDA and SQIVND (reference sequence). The V and J ends lost 9 bases and 6 bases, in that order; junction bases with no gene match: 6. Here the CDR3 reads CASGGVSSGELFF. In DNA form, the CDR3 reads TGTGCCAGCGGGGGGGTGAGCTCCGGGGAGCTGTTTTTT.

The chain recombines TRBV2 with TRBJ2-1; the match to TRBD2 covers 14 bases. Germline loops: CDR1 SNHLY, CDR2 FYNNEI. J lost 4 bases, V lost 3 bases, and 11 bases had no gene match. This CDR3 contains 19 residues. The CDR3 nucleotides are TGTGCCAGCAGTGATGTGACTAGCGGGAGGGCCCAGGGGTACAATGAGCAGTTCTTC. It translates to CASSDVTSGRAQGYNEQFF. The full variable domain, rest sourced from reference TRBV2 and TRBJ2-1, is EPEVTQTPSHQVTQMGQEVILRCVPISNHLYFYWYRQILGQKVEFLVSFYNNEISEKSEIFDDQFSVERPDGSNFTLKIRSTKLEDSAMYFCASSDVTSGRAQGYNEQFFGPGTRLTVL.

The genes are TRBV11-2 and TRBJ2-5; tentatively, D is TRBD1 (7 bases). Trimming shortened V by 3 bases and J by 9 bases, and 26 bases separated the two germline ends. This CDR3 comprises 17 residues. In germline, CDR1 is SGHAT, CDR2 FQNNGV. The CDR3 region is CASSFEGSGQGGSPQYF. The CDR3 DNA reads TGTGCCAGCAGCTTCGAGGGGAGCGGGCAGGGGGGATCCCCCCAGTACTTC.

This clone was seen a handful of times. The chain links TRBV19 to TRBJ2-7; 11 bases are a match to TRBD1. Germline CDR1 LNHDA, CDR2 SQIVND (reference sequence). V lost 5 bases and J lost 6; bases outside the gene matches: 3. The CDR3 is made up of 13 amino acids. The DNA for the CDR3 is TGTGCCAGTAGTCCCGGGACAGGGGGCGAGCAGTACTTC. Protein product: CASSPGTGGEQYF.

The chain combines TRBV6-8 with TRBJ2-7; no clear D. In germline, CDR1 is MNHGY, CDR2 SAAAGT. V gave up 7 bases and J gave up 3 bases, with 4 bases separating them. There are 10 residues in the CDR3. The chain's CDR3 is CASTSYEQYF. DNA for the CDR3: TGTGCCAGCACTAGCTACGAGCAGTACTTC.

This clone was seen just once. The gene calls are TRBV7-6 and TRBJ1-2, with D perhaps matching TRBD1 (5 bases). V was cut by 5 bases and J by 4 bases, with 20 bases left in between. The CDR3 length is 16 residues. The V gene's germline CDR1 is SGHVS and CDR2 FNYEAQ. The CDR3 sequence: CASSLDGGGLGYGYTF. The CDR3 DNA is TGTGCCAGCAGCCTTGATGGGGGAGGGCTTGGCTATGGCTACACCTTC.

As concerns this clone: Its ends do not fully match the called genes, so a read error is possible. V and J are TRBV6-1 and TRBJ2-7; D uncertain. The CDR3 totals 12 residues. Germline loops: CDR1 MNHNS, CDR2 SASEGT. As DNA, the CDR3 is TGTGCCAGCAGTGACCCTGAGTGGCGGAGTCACTTC. Amino acid sequence: CASSDPEWRSHF.

The rearrangement joins TRBV4-1 to TRBJ2-7; 7 positions agree with TRBD1. This CDR3 spans 15 amino acids. Germline-derived CDR1 and CDR2 are MGHRA and YSYEKL. V gave up 0 bases and J gave up 1 base; unmatched junction bases: 3. This chain's CDR3 is CASSQDRGSSYEQYF. CDR3 nucleotides: TGCGCCAGCAGCCAAGACAGGGGGTCTTCCTACGAGCAGTACTTC.

The chain uses TRBV10-3 and TRBJ1-1; the match to TRBD1 covers 9 bases. This CDR3 contains 17 residues. V was clipped by 3 bases and J by 1 base; unmatched bases: 9. CDR1 and CDR2 (germline): ENHRY, SYGVKD. CDR3 sequence (DNA): TGTGCCATCAGTGATATCCCGGGGACAGGGAAGAACACTGAAGCTTTCTTT. It is translated as CAISDIPGTGKNTEAFF.

The chain has TRBV19 and TRBJ2-3, with TRBD2 as a possible D gene (6 bases). Germline values: CDR1 LNHDA, CDR2 SQIVND (reference sequence). V lost 4 bases and J lost 5, with 13 bases in between. This CDR3 contains 14 residues. This CDR3 reads CASSRSGAGDTQYF. DNA for the CDR3: TGTGCCAGTAGTAGGTCGGGAGCGGGAGATACGCAGTATTTT. The complete variable domain, with remaining parts taken from reference TRBV19 and TRBJ2-3, reads DGGITQSPKYLFRKEGQNVTLSCEQNLNHDAMYWYRQDPGQGLRLIYYSQIVNDFQKGDIAEGYSVSREKKESFPLTVTSAQKNPTAFYLCASSRSGAGDTQYFGPGTRLTVL.

The CDR3 DNA sequence: TGTGCCAGCAGGTCCGGACTGAGCTCTGGGGCCAACGTCCTGACTTTC. Translating gives CASRSGLSSGANVLTF. This chain joins TRBV7-2 and TRBJ2-6, with D maybe TRBD2 (5 bases). There are 16 residues in the CDR3. Trimming removed 6 bases at V and 0 bases at J, with 12 bases between. Germline CDR1 is SGHTA and CDR2 is FQGNSA.

J is TRBJ2-3 and V is TRBV9; tentatively, D is TRBD2 (5 bases). Trimming cost V 5 bases and J 5 bases, with 21 bases left between them. Germline V gives CDR1 SGDLS, CDR2 YYNGEE. The CDR3 sequence is 16 residues long. CDR3 DNA: TGTGCCAGCAGTAAAGAGGGCAGTTCGCGCCGAGATACGCAGTATTTT. Its translation is CASSKEGSSRRDTQYF.

This clone was counted once. The chain joins TRBV28 to TRBJ2-6, with 9 bases fitting TRBD2. The CDR3 loop spans 20 amino acids. The trim removed 7 bases at V and 0 bases at J, leaving 16 bases unmatched. Germline lookup yields CDR1 MDHEN and CDR2 SYDVKM. CDR3 nucleotide sequence: TGTGCCAGCACCCCCACTGGCCTAGCGGGGCCTTACTCTGGGGCCAACGTCCTGACTTTC. Protein sequence: CASTPTGLAGPYSGANVLTF.

The chain employs TRBV29-1 and TRBJ2-3, with 12 bases aligning to TRBD2. Trimming removed 4 bases from V and 3 bases from J; junction bases left unmatched: 5. This CDR3 contains 15 residues. Germline V gives CDR1 SQVTM, CDR2 ANQGSEA. CDR3 sequence: CSVALTSGRTDTQYF. For the CDR3, the DNA is TGCAGCGTTGCTCTGACTAGCGGGAGAACAGATACGCAGTATTTT.

This chain uses TRBV30 with TRBJ2-1; maybe TRBD2 (5 bases). Trimming stripped 0 bases from V and 10 bases from J, with 16 bases between. The CDR3 contains 14 residues. Germline lookup yields CDR1 GTSNPN and CDR2 SVGIG (reference sequence). CDR3 sequence reads: CAWSVLGPFTEQFF. The CDR3 region has the DNA TGTGCCTGGAGTGTACTAGGCCCCTTCACCGAGCAGTTCTTC. Looking up the rest from reference TRBV30 and TRBJ2-1 gives the full variable domain: SQTIHQWPATLVQPVGSPLSLECTVEGTSNPNLYWYRQAAGRGLQLLFYSVGIGQISSEVPQNLSASRPQDRQFILSSKKLLLSDSGFYLCAWSVLGPFTEQFFGPGTRLTVL.

The gene calls are TRBV15 and TRBJ2-1; a possible D gene is TRBD1 (6 bases). This CDR3 has 17 amino acids. Germline assignment: CDR1 LNHNV and CDR2 YYDKDF (reference sequence). The germline V and J ends were trimmed by 0 bases and 3 bases, with 15 bases remaining between them. The CDR3 nucleotides are TGTGCCACCAGCAGAGATGGGTGGGGGCATGACTACAATGAGCAGTTCTTC. As protein: CATSRDGWGHDYNEQFF.

This rearrangement joins TRBV27 to TRBJ1-1, with D tentatively TRBD1 (5 bases). CDR3 length equals 14 residues. The germline gives CDR1 MNHEY, CDR2 SMNVEV (reference sequence). V shed 4 bases and J shed 1 base, with 10 bases lying between them. In nucleotides, the CDR3 is TGTGCCAGCAGTTACCAGGGCCAGAACACTGAAGCTTTCTTT. Protein sequence: CASSYQGQNTEAFF.

The chain recombines TRBV15 with TRBJ2-1; D is unresolved. Germline values: CDR1 LNHNV, CDR2 YYDKDF (reference sequence). CDR3 length equals 13 residues. Trimming removed 0 bases at V and 9 bases at J, with 9 bases between. The CDR3 DNA reads TGTGCCACCAGCAGAGATTTCGGTGGTGAGCAGTTCTTC. Protein sequence: CATSRDFGGEQFF.